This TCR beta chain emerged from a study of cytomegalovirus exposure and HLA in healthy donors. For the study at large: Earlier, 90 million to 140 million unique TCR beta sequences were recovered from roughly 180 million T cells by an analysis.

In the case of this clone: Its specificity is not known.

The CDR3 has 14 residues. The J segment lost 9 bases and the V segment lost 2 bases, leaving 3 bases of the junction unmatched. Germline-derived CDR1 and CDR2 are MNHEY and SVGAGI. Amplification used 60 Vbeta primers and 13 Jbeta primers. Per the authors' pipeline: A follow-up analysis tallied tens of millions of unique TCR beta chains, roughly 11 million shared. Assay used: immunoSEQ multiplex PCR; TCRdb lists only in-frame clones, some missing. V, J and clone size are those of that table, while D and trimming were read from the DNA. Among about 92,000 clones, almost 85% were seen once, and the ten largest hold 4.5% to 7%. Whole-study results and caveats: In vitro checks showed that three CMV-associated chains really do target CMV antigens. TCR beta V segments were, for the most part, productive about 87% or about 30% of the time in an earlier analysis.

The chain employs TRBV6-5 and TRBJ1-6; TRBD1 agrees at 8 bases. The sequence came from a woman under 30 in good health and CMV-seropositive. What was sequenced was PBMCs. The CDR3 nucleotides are TGTGCCAGCAGTTACGGACAGGGTGCTTCACCCCTCCACTTT. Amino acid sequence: CASSYGQGASPLHF.